Listed below are T cell receptor beta chains from one sample, sequenced in a study of cytomegalovirus exposure and HLA in healthy donors. The method was immunoSEQ multiplex PCR; TCRdb's version includes in-frame clones alone and lacks a portion of them. Here the sample spans approximately 150,000 clones, roughly 80% being singletons. The source material was PBMCs. The receptor source for this set is a male donor in good health and CMV-seronegative. The CDR3 runs from the conserved cysteine through the conserved F or W. A D gene is named only where the DNA matches it firmly. Clone size appears in some rows only: once, few, many, or a class for an expanded clone.

clone_size,cdr3_length,j_call,d_call,v_call,cdr3_nt,cdr3_aa
once,13,TRBJ1-2,TRBD1,TRBV2,TGTGCCAGCAGTCCAGGGACAGTCTATGGCTACACCTTC,CASSPGTVYGYTF
.,19,TRBJ2-1,.,TRBV28,TGTGCCAGCCGAGGACAGGGGGTTGTAGCGGGAGGGCCAAACAATGAGCAGTTCTTC,CASRGQGVVAGGPNNEQFF
few,14,TRBJ1-6,.,TRBV25-1,TGTGCCAGCAGTCCAATGGACAGCTATTCACCCCTCCACTTT,CASSPMDSYSPLHF
few,16,TRBJ2-1,.,TRBV5-1,TGCGCCAGCAGCTTGGTAGTGGGAGTTCTCTACAATGAGCAGTTCTTC,CASSLVVGVLYNEQFF
.,13,TRBJ1-2,.,TRBV19,TGTGCCAGCAATCCTCAGGGAGGTAATGGCTACACCTTC,CASNPQGGNGYTF
.,14,TRBJ1-4,.,TRBV7-9,TGTGCCAGCAGCCAGGGCATTTGGAATGAAAAACTGTTTTTT,CASSQGIWNEKLFF
.,15,TRBJ2-7,.,TRBV5-1,TGCGCCAGCAGCCCGGGGACAGCGGGCCTCTACGAGCAGTACTTC,CASSPGTAGLYEQYF
.,15,TRBJ2-1,TRBD1,TRBV27,TGTGCCAGCAGTGAATCCCGGGACAGGGGCAATGAGCAGTTCTTC,CASSESRDRGNEQFF
.,13,TRBJ2-1,.,TRBV19,TGTGCCAGTAGTATGGGTAGAAGCGATGAGCAGTTCTTC,CASSMGRSDEQFF
.,14,TRBJ2-1,TRBD1,TRBV7-9,TGTGCCAGCAGCTTGGACAGGGGGGACAATGAGCAGTTCTTC,CASSLDRGDNEQFF
.,15,TRBJ1-5,.,TRBV19,TGTGCCAGTAGTACTCTGGAGGGACTCAATCAGCCCCAGCATTTT,CASSTLEGLNQPQHF
.,16,TRBJ1-1,TRBD1,TRBV19,TGTGCCAGTAGTAGAGGACAGGGGGCTATCTTCACTGAAGCTTTCTTT,CASSRGQGAIFTEAFF
.,15,TRBJ1-2,TRBD1,TRBV28,TGTGCCAGCAGTTCGGGACAGCCAGAGAACTATGGCTACACCTTC,CASSSGQPENYGYTF
.,14,TRBJ2-2,.,TRBV2,TGTGCCAGCAGTGGACTCAGAAACACCGGGGAGCTGTTTTTT,CASSGLRNTGELFF
.,16,TRBJ2-7,TRBD2,TRBV28,TGTGCCAGCAGTTTACCACCGGGGGGTAGTCCCTACGAGCAGTACTTC,CASSLPPGGSPYEQYF
.,14,TRBJ2-1,.,TRBV19,TGTGCCAGTAGCCGGACACAACCCTACAATGAGCAGTTCTTC,CASSRTQPYNEQFF
.,12,TRBJ1-6,.,TRBV18,TGTGCCAGCTCACCAGCGGATTCACCCCTCCACTTT,CASSPADSPLHF
.,14,TRBJ2-7,TRBD2,TRBV10-3,TGTGCCATCACCCCGGGACTAGCGGGAGGGGAGCAGTACTTC,CAITPGLAGGEQYF
.,16,TRBJ1-5,.,TRBV2,TGTGCCAGCAGTGGGGGTAATAGACAGTTTAATCAGCCCCAGCATTTT,CASSGGNRQFNQPQHF
once,14,TRBJ2-5,.,TRBV29-1,TGCAGCGTTGAAGATTTCGCCCAGGGAGAGACCCAGTACTTC,CSVEDFAQGETQYF
.,16,TRBJ2-1,.,TRBV11-2,TGTGCCAGCAGCCCGGGGGCTAGCGGTTACTACAATGAGCAGTTCTTC,CASSPGASGYYNEQFF
.,15,TRBJ2-7,TRBD2,TRBV4-2,TGTGCCAGCAGCCAAGGAATTAGCGGGGGCTACGAGCAGTACTTC,CASSQGISGGYEQYF
.,14,TRBJ2-1,TRBD2,TRBV19,TGTGCCAGCAAATGGGAGGGATCCTACAATGAGCAGTTCTTC,CASKWEGSYNEQFF
.,15,TRBJ2-3,TRBD2,TRBV9,TGTGCCAGCAGCCCTAGCGGGAGCAGCTCAGATACGCAGTATTTT,CASSPSGSSSDTQYF
.,15,TRBJ1-5,.,TRBV6-6,TGTGCCAGCAGTGATATGGGGACATCCAATCAGCCCCAGCATTTT,CASSDMGTSNQPQHF
.,14,TRBJ1-5,TRBD1,TRBV27,TGTGCCAGCAGTTTAGTACAGGGGAATCAGCCCCAGCATTTT,CASSLVQGNQPQHF
.,18,TRBJ1-1,TRBD1,TRBV28,TGTGCCAGCAACCTCCAGACGTGGACAGGGGGAATGAACACTGAAGCTTTCTTT,CASNLQTWTGGMNTEAFF
.,13,TRBJ2-2,TRBD1,TRBV30,TGTGCCTGGTCCTGGACAGGGTCCGGGGAGCTGTTTTTT,CAWSWTGSGELFF
.,14,TRBJ1-2,TRBD1,TRBV6-5,TGTGCCAGCAGTAGGCGACAGGGGTACTATGGCTACACCTTC,CASSRRQGYYGYTF
.,13,TRBJ2-1,.,TRBV27,TGTGCCAGCAGTTTAAGAGGGTTGGATGAGCAGTTCTTC,CASSLRGLDEQFF
once,15,TRBJ1-5,.,TRBV28,TGTGCCAGCAGTTTGGGCGACAGGCCCTATCAGCCCCAGCATTTT,CASSLGDRPYQPQHF
.,14,TRBJ2-7,.,TRBV7-9,TGTTCCAGCAGCTTAGACGGACACCTCTACGAGCAGTACTTC,CSSSLDGHLYEQYF
.,14,TRBJ1-2,.,TRBV5-4,TGTGCCAGCAGGTCTATGGGGGGGTCTTGGGGCTACACCTTC,CASRSMGGSWGYTF
once,15,TRBJ2-7,TRBD1,TRBV7-9,TGTGCCAGCAGCCCCGAGACAGGGGGTAGCTACGAGCAGTACTTC,CASSPETGGSYEQYF
.,14,TRBJ2-7,.,TRBV19,TGTGCCAGTAGTGAGACAGGAATCACCTACGAGCAGTACTTC,CASSETGITYEQYF
.,15,TRBJ2-3,.,TRBV5-4,TGTGCCAGCAGCCCCCGGACTCCACTTGAGGATACGCAGTATTTT,CASSPRTPLEDTQYF
.,18,TRBJ1-5,TRBD1,TRBV5-5,TGTGCCAGCAGCGGAAACGGGACAGACTATTATAGCAATCAGCCCCAGCATTTT,CASSGNGTDYYSNQPQHF
.,15,TRBJ1-1,.,TRBV9,TGTGCCAGCAGCGGAGCGGAGAGCGCTTGGACTGAAGCTTTCTTT,CASSGAESAWTEAFF
.,14,TRBJ2-1,TRBD2,TRBV27,TGTGCCAGCGGGACTAGCGGGAGAGGTTATGAGCAGTTCTTC,CASGTSGRGYEQFF
once,15,TRBJ1-2,TRBD1,TRBV29-1,TGCAGCGCCATAAAGGGGACAGGGACGGGAACGGGCTACACCTTC,CSAIKGTGTGTGYTF
.,15,TRBJ1-2,TRBD1,TRBV4-1,TGCGCCAGCAGCCCCGGGACAGGGGTCGGCTATGGCTACACCTTC,CASSPGTGVGYGYTF
.,16,TRBJ1-1,TRBD1,TRBV7-8,TGTGCCAGCAGCCCGCGGACAGGGGATTTGATCACTGAAGCTTTCTTT,CASSPRTGDLITEAFF
.,19,TRBJ2-5,TRBD2,TRBV27,TGTGCCAGCAGTTTATCCAGACTAGCGGGAGGGCCTGGGCAAGAGACCCAGTACTTC,CASSLSRLAGGPGQETQYF
.,14,TRBJ1-5,.,TRBV7-9,TGTGCCAGCAGCTTACCGGGGAGCAATCAGCCCCAGCATTTT,CASSLPGSNQPQHF
.,15,TRBJ1-3,.,TRBV6-5,TGTGCCAGCAGTTACGGACAAAGCTCTGGAAACACCATATATTTT,CASSYGQSSGNTIYF
.,14,TRBJ2-7,.,TRBV27,TGTGCCAGCAGTCCGGGTCCAGCCTCCTACGAGCAGTACTTC,CASSPGPASYEQYF
once,13,TRBJ1-4,.,TRBV30,TGTGCCCAGTCCTTGGCAATCGGGGAAAAACTGTTTTTT,CAQSLAIGEKLFF
.,13,TRBJ2-1,.,TRBV12-5,TGTGCTAGTGGTTTGCTACCCGGTAATGAGCAGTTCTTC,CASGLLPGNEQFF
.,15,TRBJ1-1,.,TRBV6-6,TGTGCCAGCAGTTACTCGATAAGGGGTAACACTGAAGCTTTCTTT,CASSYSIRGNTEAFF